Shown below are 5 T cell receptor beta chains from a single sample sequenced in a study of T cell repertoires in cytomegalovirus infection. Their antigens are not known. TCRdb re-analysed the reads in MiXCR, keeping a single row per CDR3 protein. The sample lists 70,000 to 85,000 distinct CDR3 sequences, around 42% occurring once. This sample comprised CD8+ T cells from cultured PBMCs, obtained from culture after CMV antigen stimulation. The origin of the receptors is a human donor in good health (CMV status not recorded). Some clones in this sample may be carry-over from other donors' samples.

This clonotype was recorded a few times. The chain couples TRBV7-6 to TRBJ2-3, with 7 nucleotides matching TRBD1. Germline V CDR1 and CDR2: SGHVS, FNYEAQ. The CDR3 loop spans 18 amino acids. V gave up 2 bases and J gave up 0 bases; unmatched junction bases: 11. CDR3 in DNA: TGTGCCAGCAGCTTATTTGTAGGGACAGCCTCTAGCACAGATACGCAGTATTTT. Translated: CASSLFVGTASSTDTQYF.

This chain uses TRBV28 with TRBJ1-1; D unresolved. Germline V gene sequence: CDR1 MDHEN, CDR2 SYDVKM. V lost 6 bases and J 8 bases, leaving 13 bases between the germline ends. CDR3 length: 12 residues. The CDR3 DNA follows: TGTGCCAGCAGCTACCGTCGAATCGAAGCTTTCTTT. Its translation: CASSYRRIEAFF. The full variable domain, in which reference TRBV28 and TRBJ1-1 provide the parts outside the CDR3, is DVKVTQSSRYLVKRTGEKVFLECVQDMDHENMFWYRQDPGLGLRLIYFSYDVKMKEKGDIPEGYSVSREKKERFSLILESASTNQTSMYLCASSYRRIEAFFGQGTRLTVV.

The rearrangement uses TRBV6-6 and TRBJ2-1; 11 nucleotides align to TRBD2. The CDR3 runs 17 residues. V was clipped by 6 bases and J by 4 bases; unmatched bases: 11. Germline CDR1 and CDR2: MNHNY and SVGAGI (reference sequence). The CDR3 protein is CASSHGLAGGPYNEQFF. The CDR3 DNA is TGTGCCAGCAGCCACGGGCTAGCGGGGGGTCCTTACAATGAGCAGTTCTTC.

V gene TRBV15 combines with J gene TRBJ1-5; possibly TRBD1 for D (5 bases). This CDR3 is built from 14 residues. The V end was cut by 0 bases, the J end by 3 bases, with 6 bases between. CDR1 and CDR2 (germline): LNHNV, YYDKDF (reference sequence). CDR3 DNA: TGTGCCACCAGCAGAGACAGGGCCAATCAGCCCCAGCATTTT. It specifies CATSRDRANQPQHF. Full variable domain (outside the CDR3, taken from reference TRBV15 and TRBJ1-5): DAMVIQNPRYQVTQFGKPVTLSCSQTLNHNVMYWYQQKSSQAPKLLFHYYDKDFNNEADTPDNFQSRRPNTSFCFLDIRSPGLGDTAMYLCATSRDRANQPQHFGDGTRLSIL.

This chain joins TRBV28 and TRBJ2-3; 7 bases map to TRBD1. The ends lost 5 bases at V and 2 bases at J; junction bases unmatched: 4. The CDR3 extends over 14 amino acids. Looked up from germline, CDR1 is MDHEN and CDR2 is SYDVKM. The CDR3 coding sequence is TGTGCCAGCAGTGACAGGGCGGACACAGATACGCAGTATTTT. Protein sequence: CASSDRADTDTQYF.